Presented here are 17 T cell receptor beta chains from one specimen sequenced in a study of metastatic and nonmetastatic thyroid tumors. TCRdb re-called the PCR reads through MiXCR. There are several thousand clones in the sample; roughly 33% occur only once, and roughly a tenth lies in the top ten. No patient had received any treatment before thyroid surgery. Sequenced sample: tumor tissue. The receptor set was obtained from a female donor with papillary thyroid cancer or a benign thyroid nodule (not recorded which). Some clones in this sample may be carry-over from other donors' samples.

This chain links TRBV20-1 with TRBJ2-1; 8 bases fit TRBD2. Germline trimming cut 6 bases from V and 5 bases from J; bases unmatched to any gene: 12. Looked up from germline, CDR1 is DFQATT and CDR2 is SNEGSKA (reference sequence). This CDR3 comprises 15 residues. CDR3 DNA: TGCAGTGCCTCGGGGGGGGGCAGAAGTGACAATGAGCAGTTCTTC. It encodes CSASGGGRSDNEQFF.

The chain has TRBV5-1 and TRBJ1-6; tentative D call: TRBD1 (5 bases). V gave up 4 bases and J gave up 7 bases, with 9 bases separating them. The CDR3 covers 13 residues. Germline V gene data show CDR1 as SGHRS and CDR2 as YFSETQ. The CDR3 protein is CASSGEGNSPLHF. For the CDR3, the DNA is TGCGCCAGCAGCGGGGAGGGGAATTCACCCCTCCACTTT.

This clone appeared a few times. The chain links TRBV6-1 to TRBJ2-5; D not resolved. CDR1 is MNHNS, CDR2 SASEGT, per germline. The CDR3 spans 12 residues. The V gene lost 4 bases and the J gene lost 3 bases, with 6 bases spanning the gap. The CDR3 region has the DNA TGTGCCAGCAGTGCTGTAAAAGAGACCCAGTACTTC. Translating gives CASSAVKETQYF.

The chain links TRBV3-1 to TRBJ1-5; TRBD1 is a possible D gene (5 bases). The germline CDR1 and CDR2 sequences are LGHDT and YNNKEL (reference sequence). This CDR3 is 13 amino acids long. V lost 4 bases, J lost 1 base, and 5 bases lay in between. The CDR3 sequence is CASSRDSNQPQHF. As DNA, the CDR3 is TGTGCCAGCAGCCGGGACAGCAATCAGCCCCAGCATTTT. The full variable domain, in which reference TRBV3-1 and TRBJ1-5 provide the parts outside the CDR3, is DTAVSQTPKYLVTQMGNDKSIKCEQNLGHDTMYWYKQDSKKFLKIMFSYNNKELIINETVPNRFSPKSPDKAHLNLHINSLELGDSAVYFCASSRDSNQPQHFGDGTRLSIL.

This chain joins TRBV27 and TRBJ1-2; 7 nucleotides line up with TRBD1. CDR1 is MNHEY and CDR2 is SMNVEV in the germline V gene (reference sequence). The CDR3 loop spans 11 amino acids. V trimming: 6 bases; J trimming: 8 bases; junction bases outside the gene matches: 3. The CDR3: CASSEGGGYTF. CDR3 sequence (DNA): TGTGCCAGCAGCGAAGGGGGCGGCTACACCTTC.

The sample holds a few counts of this clone. The V gene is TRBV7-9, the J gene TRBJ2-2; possible D gene TRBD1, 6 bases. Germline-derived CDR1 and CDR2 are SEHNR and FQNEAQ (reference sequence). The CDR3 length is 15 residues. Trimming took off 5 bases at V and 6 bases at J, with 16 bases between the two ends. The CDR3 DNA follows: TGTGCCAGCAGCCTTACAGGGAACTGGGCCGGGGAGCTGTTTTTT. It yields the protein CASSLTGNWAGELFF.

This clone was seen many times. This chain links TRBV20-1 with TRBJ2-1; the D gene is possibly TRBD2 (6 bases). V was trimmed by 6 bases and J by 5 bases, leaving 17 bases between them. Germline CDR1 is DFQATT and CDR2 is SNEGSKA (reference sequence). The CDR3 consists of 14 residues. For the CDR3, the DNA is TGCAGTGCCGAATTGTCGGGGAGGCACAATGAGCAGTTCTTC. Protein sequence: CSAELSGRHNEQFF.

About this clone itself: At one end the junction does not follow the germline gene, possibly because of a read error. The chain uses TRBV19 and TRBJ2-5; TRBD1 aligns across 7 bases. The CDR3 has 13 amino acids. Germline assignment: CDR1 LNHDA and CDR2 SQIVND (reference sequence). The CDR3 is CASSKLTGETQYF. In DNA, the CDR3 is TGTGCCAGTAGCAAATTAACAGGGGAGACACAGTACTTC.

Many counts were recorded for this clone. The chain is built from TRBV2 and TRBJ2-4; D perhaps matches TRBD1 (6 bases). The CDR3 loop spans 16 amino acids. V shed 1 base and J shed 1 base, with 11 bases lying between them. Germline V gives CDR1 SNHLY, CDR2 FYNNEI. CDR3 sequence reads: CASSEDRAFAKNIQYF. The DNA for the CDR3 is TGTGCCAGCAGTGAAGACAGGGCCTTCGCCAAAAACATTCAGTACTTC.

V and J are TRBV6-4 and TRBJ2-1; D ambiguous. Trimming cost V 2 bases and J 0 bases, with 11 bases left between them. CDR1 MRHNA and CDR2 SNTAGT come from the germline V gene. The CDR3 length is 16 residues. Here the CDR3 DNA reads TGTGCCAGCAGTGACAGCGTTAGGAGCTCCTACAATGAGCAGTTCTTC. Its translation: CASSDSVRSSYNEQFF.

There are many counts of this clone. The chain employs TRBV5-4 and TRBJ2-3; D possibly corresponds to TRBD2 (6 bases). Trimming shortened V by 0 bases and J by 0 bases, and 11 bases separated the two germline ends. Germline V gives CDR1 SGHNT, CDR2 YYREEE (reference sequence). This CDR3 region has 16 residues. DNA of the CDR3: TGTGCCAGCAGCTTGGGAGGGAGGTCTAGCACAGATACGCAGTATTTT. This sequence encodes CASSLGGRSSTDTQYF.

The V call is TRBV30, the J call TRBJ1-6; D unresolved. V was trimmed by 1 base and J by 11 bases, leaving 9 bases between them. CDR1 is GTSNPN and CDR2 is SVGIG in the germline V gene (reference sequence). The CDR3 loop spans 12 amino acids. The CDR3 is CAWSATSTPLHF. The CDR3 bases are TGTGCCTGGAGTGCTACCTCCACACCCCTCCACTTT.

Concerning this clone: One base away lies a much larger clone, so this may be a sequencing read error. This sample also contains other DNA sequences that code for the same CDR3. The V call is TRBV19, the J call TRBJ2-1; D gene ambiguous. CDR1 and CDR2 from the germline V gene are LNHDA and SQIVND (reference sequence). The CDR3 spans 15 residues. Trimming removed 0 bases at V and 8 bases at J, with 14 bases between. The DNA of the CDR3 is TGTGCCAGTAGTATAGATCGACCCCCCGCTCATGAGCAGTTCTTC. It yields the protein CASSIDRPPAHEQFF.

This clone was seen only a few times. V is TRBV12-3 or TRBV12-4 and J is TRBJ2-7; 10 bases line up with TRBD2. V lost 7 bases, J lost 4 bases, and 7 bases stayed unmatched. This CDR3 has 14 residues. CDR3: CASNEAGGPYEQYF. The CDR3 DNA is TGTGCCAGCAATGAAGCGGGAGGGCCGTACGAGCAGTACTTC.

By frequency in the sample, this clone is medium-sized. The chain is built from TRBV20-1 and TRBJ2-7; 14 bases map to TRBD2. Germline V gene lookup returns CDR1 DFQATT and CDR2 SNEGSKA (reference sequence). Trimming took 0 bases from V and 6 from J; bases not matched to a gene: 4. The CDR3 has 15 residues. The CDR3 here is CSARDPGLAGVEQYF. The CDR3 DNA reads as TGCAGTGCTAGAGATCCGGGACTAGCGGGAGTCGAGCAGTACTTC.

This chain connects TRBV7-6 to TRBJ2-7, with 10 bases that match TRBD1. CDR1 and CDR2 (germline): SGHVS, FNYEAQ. Trimming removed 5 bases from V and 6 bases from J; junction bases left unmatched: 16. The CDR3 length is 17 residues. The DNA of the CDR3 is TGTGCCAGCAGCCGGACAGGGGGAGAGGGCTCCCGTAGCGAGCAGTACTTC. This gives the protein CASSRTGGEGSRSEQYF.

This clone rates as large. This chain joins TRBV20-1 and TRBJ1-2; 8 bases match TRBD1. The germline gives CDR1 DFQATT, CDR2 SNEGSKA (reference sequence). The length of the CDR3 is 15 residues. Trimming removed 4 bases from V and 0 bases from J; junction bases left unmatched: 7. CDR3 nucleotides: TGCAGTGCTACCCAGGGGGCGCGAACTAACTATGGCTACACCTTC. It translates to CSATQGARTNYGYTF.